A selection of T cell receptor beta chains follows, all from one sample in a study of CD8+CD57+ T cells in acquired aplastic anemia. A single record per CDR3 protein comes from TCRdb applying MiXCR to the reads. Of 150,000 to 200,000 distinct CDR3 sequences listed, 55% to 65% were seen once; the top ten hold approximately 46%. Sequenced sample: sorted CD4+, CD8+, or CD8+CD57+ T cells (not recorded which) from PBMCs. The receptors were sampled from a human donor with aplastic anemia. CDR3s include the opening cysteine and the closing phenylalanine or tryptophan. The order of the fields is clone size, D gene, J gene, V gene, CDR3 protein, CDR3 DNA. A D gene is named only where the DNA matches it firmly. Clone size is not always given. Where it is, it says once, few, many or a class for expanded clones.

clone_size: -; d_call: TRBD1; j_call: TRBJ1-4; v_call: TRBV15; cdr3_aa: CATNDRGMRKEKLFF; cdr3_nt: TGTGCCACCAACGACAGGGGGATGAGAAAAGAAAAACTGTTTTTT
clone_size: once; d_call: TRBD2; j_call: TRBJ2-2; v_call: TRBV19; cdr3_aa: CAGGSGTNTGELFF; cdr3_nt: TGTGCCGGGGGGAGCGGGACTAACACCGGGGAGCTGTTTTTT
clone_size: many; d_call: -; j_call: TRBJ1-2; v_call: TRBV19; cdr3_aa: CASSIGGTYGYTF; cdr3_nt: TGTGCCAGTAGTATAGGAGGAACCTATGGCTACACCTTC
clone_size: -; d_call: -; j_call: TRBJ1-6; v_call: TRBV19; cdr3_aa: CASSILGLGSPLHF; cdr3_nt: TGTGCCAGTAGTATTCTCGGACTAGGTTCACCCCTCCACTTT
clone_size: -; d_call: -; j_call: TRBJ1-1; v_call: TRBV6-6; cdr3_aa: CASSFTSTEAFF; cdr3_nt: TGTGCCAGCAGTTTTACTAGCACTGAAGCTTTCTTT
clone_size: -; d_call: -; j_call: TRBJ2-3; v_call: TRBV24-1; cdr3_aa: CASSVRSGQSDTQYF; cdr3_nt: TGTGCCAGCAGCGTACGTTCGGGGCAGTCAGATACGCAGTATTTT
clone_size: few; d_call: -; j_call: TRBJ1-5; v_call: TRBV3-1; cdr3_aa: CASSQGLEGGQPQHF; cdr3_nt: TGTGCCAGCAGCCAAGGGTTGGAGGGGGGACAGCCCCAGCATTTT
clone_size: many; d_call: -; j_call: TRBJ1-1; v_call: TRBV13; cdr3_aa: CASSLGGADTEAFF; cdr3_nt: TGTGCCAGCAGCCTCGGTGGTGCGGACACTGAAGCTTTCTTT
clone_size: -; d_call: TRBD2; j_call: TRBJ2-1; v_call: TRBV5-4; cdr3_aa: CASSSGGGYNEQFF; cdr3_nt: TGTGCCAGCAGCTCGGGGGGGGGCTACAATGAGCAGTTCTTC
clone_size: -; d_call: -; j_call: TRBJ1-2; v_call: TRBV7-8; cdr3_aa: CASSLQLWGPGTF; cdr3_nt: -
clone_size: -; d_call: -; j_call: TRBJ1-1; v_call: TRBV15; cdr3_aa: CATSRDPRTDTEAFF; cdr3_nt: TGTGCCACCAGCAGAGATCCACGAACGGATACTGAAGCTTTCTTT
clone_size: -; d_call: TRBD1; j_call: TRBJ1-1; v_call: TRBV19; cdr3_aa: CASRTPTGGETEAFF; cdr3_nt: TGTGCCAGTAGGACCCCGACAGGGGGAGAGACTGAAGCTTTCTTT
clone_size: many; d_call: -; j_call: TRBJ1-2; v_call: TRBV5-1; cdr3_aa: CASSLGAAGDYYGYTF; cdr3_nt: TGCGCCAGCAGCTTGGGAGCGGCAGGGGATTATTATGGCTACACCTTC
clone_size: few; d_call: -; j_call: TRBJ2-7; v_call: TRBV5-6; cdr3_aa: CASSPGVTYEQYF; cdr3_nt: TGTGCCAGCAGCCCCGGTGTGACCTACGAGCAGTACTTC
clone_size: -; d_call: -; j_call: TRBJ2-5; v_call: TRBV5-6; cdr3_aa: CASSFLQETQYF; cdr3_nt: TGTGCCAGCAGCTTCCTCCAAGAGACCCAGTACTTC
clone_size: -; d_call: TRBD2; j_call: TRBJ2-7; v_call: TRBV6-1; cdr3_aa: CASSFRLAGYEQYF; cdr3_nt: TGTGCCAGCAGTTTCCGTTTAGCGGGCTACGAGCAGTACTTC
clone_size: -; d_call: -; j_call: TRBJ1-2; v_call: TRBV20-1; cdr3_aa: CSARTEVGIGYTF; cdr3_nt: TGCAGTGCTAGAACCGAGGTCGGTATAGGCTACACCTTC
clone_size: -; d_call: -; j_call: TRBJ1-1; v_call: TRBV7-2; cdr3_aa: CAGGGRMNTEAFF; cdr3_nt: TGTGCGGGAGGAGGAAGGATGAACACTGAAGCTTTCTTT